This T cell receptor beta chain derives from a study of T cells in Graves' hyperthyroidism and ophthalmopathy. About the research overall: Peripheral blood was drawn at first diagnosis, prior to all treatment.

Those patients with uncontrolled infection, other autoimmune disease, pregnancy or lactation were excluded. From germline, CDR1 is KGHDR and CDR2 SFDVKD. The CDR3 extends over 15 amino acids. Germline trimming cut 11 bases from V and 2 bases from J; bases unmatched to any gene: 14. For this clonotype: Its antigen is not identified.

Study-wide findings and caveats: Separating ophthalmopathy from stable hyperthyroidism was achieved by a 13 V-J model.

RNA transcripts yielded amplified TCR beta CDR3 regions. First-round RT-PCR of the TCR CDR3 relied on the HTBI primer set. TCRdb reanalysed the multiplex PCR reads using MiXCR and keeps one entry per CDR3 protein. Found here are just under 750,000 distinct CDR3 sequences, 30% to 40% of them singletons; the top ten hold around 30%. This TCR derives from a woman aged 35 to 49 with Graves' hyperthyroidism. V usage is TRBV24-1 and J usage is TRBJ2-7; 7 positions agree with TRBD1. The sequenced sample consisted of blood. The CDR3, as DNA: TGTGCCAGCAGCTCCCGGGACAGTTTCACCTACGAGCAGTACTTC. This gives the protein CASSSRDSFTYEQYF.